This T cell receptor delta chain was identified in a study of delta chains in infants with herpesvirus infections. Study-level results: 4 of 18 CMV-infected infants carried the public Vdelta1 clonotype, including one congenital.

Reverse transcription of PBMC RNA used primers specific for the gamma and delta chains. TCRdb made new clone calls on the RT-PCR reads using CATT. The sample lists 800 to 950 delta-chain clones; 30% to 45% were seen once. By proportion, this clone is hyperexpanded. Antigen: not known. The CDR3 extends over 16 amino acids. V was pared by 4 bases and J by 2 bases, with 19 bases between. Germline loops: CDR1 GEAIGNYY, CDR2 EKD. The starting material was peripheral blood, obtained at time point 2 of longitudinal follow-up. The TCR was taken from a human donor who was a Ugandan infant, either HIV-exposed or HIV-unexposed (not recorded which). This rearrangement joins TRDV2 to TRDJ1, with D maybe TRDD3 (5 bases). The CDR3 loop is CACDPIRTRRTDKLIF. The CDR3 region has the DNA TGTGCCTGTGATCCAATACGCACCCGTCGGACCGATAAACTCATCTTT.